What follows is one TCR beta chain and its context. This sample was taken from a study of blood T cell repertoires in COVID-19. Study at large: COVID-19 samples, acute and convalescent, were from the United States, Italy and Spain. The cDNA or gDNA used as material had been derived from T cells, B-cell-depleted T cells, or PBMCs.

Clones were read by immunoSEQ multiplex PCR, and TCRdb kept only the in-frame ones, dropping some. This sample yields over 50,000 clones, of which 65% to 85% are seen a single time; roughly 21% belongs to the top ten. The junction had 6 bases not matched to a gene; V was cut back by 0 bases and J by 6 bases. Germline V lookup: CDR1 LNHNV, CDR2 YYDKDF (reference sequence). The CDR3 totals 16 residues. Source material: peripheral blood. The J gene is TRBJ2-5, the V gene TRBV15; 11 nucleotides match TRBD1. The TCR comes from a man of 80 years or more with active or convalescent COVID-19. CDR3 bases: TGTGCCACCAGCAGAGATAGGGGGACAGGGGGGAAGACCCAGTACTTC. It yields the protein CATSRDRGTGGKTQYF.